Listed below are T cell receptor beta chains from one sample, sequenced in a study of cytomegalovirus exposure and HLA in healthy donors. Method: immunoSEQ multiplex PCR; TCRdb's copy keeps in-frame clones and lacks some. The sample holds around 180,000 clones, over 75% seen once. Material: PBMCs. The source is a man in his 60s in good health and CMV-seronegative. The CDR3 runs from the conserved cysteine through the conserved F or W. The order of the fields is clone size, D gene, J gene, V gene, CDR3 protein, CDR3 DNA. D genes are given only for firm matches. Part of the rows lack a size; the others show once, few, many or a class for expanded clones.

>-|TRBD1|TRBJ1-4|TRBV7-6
CASSRQGTNEKLFF
TGTGCCAGCAGCCGACAGGGGACTAATGAAAAACTGTTTTTT
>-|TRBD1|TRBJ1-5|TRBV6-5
CASSPLWTGNQPQHF
TGTGCCAGCAGTCCGCTCTGGACAGGGAACCAGCCCCAGCATTTT
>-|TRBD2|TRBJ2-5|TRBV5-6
CASAGAGGLGETQYF
TGTGCCAGCGCCGGGGCGGGGGGGCTAGGAGAGACCCAGTACTTC
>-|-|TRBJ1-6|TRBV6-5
CASRTTDNSPLHF
TGTGCCAGCAGGACAACGGATAATTCACCCCTCCACTTT
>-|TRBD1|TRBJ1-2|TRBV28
CASSFFTGTGRRGYTF
TGTGCCAGCAGTTTTTTCACCGGGACAGGCCGAAGAGGCTACACCTTC
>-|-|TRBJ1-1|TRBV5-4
CASSLGTRGNTEAFF
TGTGCCAGCAGCTTGGGGACAAGGGGGAACACTGAAGCTTTCTTT
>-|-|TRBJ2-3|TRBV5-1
CASSPTSGRSTDTQYF
TGCGCCAGCAGCCCTACTTCAGGGCGTAGCACAGATACGCAGTATTTT
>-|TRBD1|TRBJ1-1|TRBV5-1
CASSTGTGENTEAFF
TGCGCCAGCAGCACGGGGACAGGGGAGAACACTGAAGCTTTCTTT
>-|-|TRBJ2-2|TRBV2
CASSELRELFF
TGTGCCAGCAGTGAGTTAAGGGAGCTGTTTTTT
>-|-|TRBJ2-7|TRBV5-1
CASSLGRAYEQHF
TGCGCCAGCAGCTTGGGGAGGGCCTACGAGCAGCACTTC
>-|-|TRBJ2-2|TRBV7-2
CAGGAANTGELFF
TGTGCCGGGGGCGCAGCGAACACCGGGGAGCTGTTTTTT
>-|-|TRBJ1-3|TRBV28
CASSLAGATGNTIYF
TGTGCCAGCAGTTTAGCAGGGGCCACTGGAAACACCATATATTTT
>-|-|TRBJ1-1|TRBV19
CASSIKLGLEAFF
TGTGCCAGTAGTATTAAGTTGGGGCTTGAAGCTTTCTTT
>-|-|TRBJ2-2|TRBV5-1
CASSLVGAGTGELFF
TGCGCCAGCAGCTTGGTGGGGGCAGGCACCGGGGAGCTGTTTTTT
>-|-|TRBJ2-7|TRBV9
CASSVAGQASSYEQYF
TGTGCCAGCAGCGTAGCTGGGCAGGCTAGCTCCTACGAGCAGTACTTC
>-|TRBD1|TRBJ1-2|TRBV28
CASSIQGANYGYTF
TGTGCCAGCAGTATCCAGGGGGCTAACTATGGCTACACCTTC
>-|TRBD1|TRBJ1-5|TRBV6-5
CASSYDRGNQPQHF
TGTGCCAGCAGTTACGACAGGGGCAATCAGCCCCAGCATTTT
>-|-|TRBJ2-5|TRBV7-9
CASSRTGLWAQYF
TGTGCCAGCAGCCGCACGGGTTTGTGGGCCCAGTACTTC
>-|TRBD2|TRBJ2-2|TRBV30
CAWRTGLAGNTGELFF
TGTGCCTGGAGGACCGGACTAGCGGGTAACACCGGGGAGCTGTTTTTT
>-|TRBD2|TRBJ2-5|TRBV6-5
CASSYSLAEGQETQYF
TGTGCCAGCAGTTACTCTCTAGCGGAGGGACAAGAGACCCAGTACTTC
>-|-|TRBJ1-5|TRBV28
CASSEQGNDNQPQHF
TGTGCCAGCAGTGAGCAGGGGAACGACAATCAGCCCCAGCATTTT
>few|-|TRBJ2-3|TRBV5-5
CASSLYGGTTDTQYF
TGTGCCAGCAGCTTGTATGGGGGCACCACAGATACGCAGTATTTT
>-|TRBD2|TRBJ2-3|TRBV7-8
CASSPNRAGGTDTQYF
TGTGCCAGCAGCCCCAACCGCGCGGGGGGCACAGATACGCAGTATTTT
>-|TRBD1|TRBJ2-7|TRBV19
CASSITATGVYEQYF
TGTGCCAGTAGTATAACGGCGACAGGGGTTTACGAGCAGTACTTC
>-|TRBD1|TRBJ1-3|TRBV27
CASSRQGTSGNTIYF
TGTGCCAGCAGTAGACAGGGTACCTCTGGAAACACCATATATTTT
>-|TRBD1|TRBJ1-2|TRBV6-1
CASRRDRGDYGYTF
TGTGCCAGCCGGAGGGACAGGGGAGACTATGGCTACACCTTC
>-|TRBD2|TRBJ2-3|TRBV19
CASSRLAGGLDTQYF
TGTGCCAGTAGCCGACTAGCGGGAGGTCTAGATACGCAGTATTTT
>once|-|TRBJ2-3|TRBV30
CAWSLTFGTQYF
TGTGCCTGGAGTTTGACCTTCGGGACGCAGTATTTT
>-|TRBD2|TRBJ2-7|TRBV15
CATSSFPGLAIEQYF
TGTGCCACCAGCAGTTTCCCGGGACTAGCGATTGAGCAGTACTTC